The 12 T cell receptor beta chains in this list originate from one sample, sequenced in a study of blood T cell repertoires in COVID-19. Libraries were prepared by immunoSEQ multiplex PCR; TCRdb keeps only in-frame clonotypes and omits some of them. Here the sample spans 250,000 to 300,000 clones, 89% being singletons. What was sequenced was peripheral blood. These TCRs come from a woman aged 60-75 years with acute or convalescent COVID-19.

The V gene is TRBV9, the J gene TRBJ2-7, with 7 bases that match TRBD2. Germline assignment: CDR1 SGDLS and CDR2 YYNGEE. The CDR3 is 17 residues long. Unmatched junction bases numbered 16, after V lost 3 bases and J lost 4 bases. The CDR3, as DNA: TGTGCCAGCAGCGAATACATACTAGCGAATCCCCCATACGAGCAGTACTTC. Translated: CASSEYILANPPYEQYF.

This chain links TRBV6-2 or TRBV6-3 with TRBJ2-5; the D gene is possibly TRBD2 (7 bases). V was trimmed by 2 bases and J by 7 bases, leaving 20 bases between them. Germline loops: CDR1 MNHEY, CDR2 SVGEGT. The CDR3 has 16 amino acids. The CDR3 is CASSYDDAGARRTQYF. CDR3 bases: TGTGCCAGCAGTTACGACGACGCGGGGGCTCGGCGGACCCAGTACTTC.

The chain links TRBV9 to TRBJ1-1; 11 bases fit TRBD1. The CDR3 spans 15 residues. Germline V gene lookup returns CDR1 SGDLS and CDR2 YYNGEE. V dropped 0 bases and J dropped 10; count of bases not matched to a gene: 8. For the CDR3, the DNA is TGTGCCAGCAGCGTAGAGGTCGGGGACAGGGGGGGAGCTTTCTTT. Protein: CASSVEVGDRGGAFF.

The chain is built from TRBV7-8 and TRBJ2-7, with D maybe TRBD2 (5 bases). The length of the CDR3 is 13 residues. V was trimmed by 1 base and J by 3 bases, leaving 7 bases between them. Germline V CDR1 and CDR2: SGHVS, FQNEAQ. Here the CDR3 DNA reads TGTGCCAGCAGCTTAGGACTATACTACGAGCAGTACTTC. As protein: CASSLGLYYEQYF.

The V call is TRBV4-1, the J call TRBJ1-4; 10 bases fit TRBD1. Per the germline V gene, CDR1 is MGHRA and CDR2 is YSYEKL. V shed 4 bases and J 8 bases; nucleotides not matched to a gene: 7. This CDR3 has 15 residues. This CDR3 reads CASSPGTGEYEKLFF. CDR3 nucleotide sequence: TGCGCCAGCAGCCCTGGGACAGGGGAGTACGAAAAACTGTTTTTT.

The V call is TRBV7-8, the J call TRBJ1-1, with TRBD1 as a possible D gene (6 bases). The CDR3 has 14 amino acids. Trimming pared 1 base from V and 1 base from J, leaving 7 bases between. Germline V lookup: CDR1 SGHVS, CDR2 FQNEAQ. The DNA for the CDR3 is TGTGCCAGCAGCTTAGTAGGGGGGAACACTGAAGCTTTCTTT. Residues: CASSLVGGNTEAFF.

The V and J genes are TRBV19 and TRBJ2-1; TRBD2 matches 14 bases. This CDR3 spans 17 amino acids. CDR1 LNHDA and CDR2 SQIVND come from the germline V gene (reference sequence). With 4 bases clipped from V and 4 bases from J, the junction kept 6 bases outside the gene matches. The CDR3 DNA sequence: TGTGCCAGTAGTACGGGACTAGCGGGGGTTCTATACAATGAGCAGTTCTTC. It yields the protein CASSTGLAGVLYNEQFF. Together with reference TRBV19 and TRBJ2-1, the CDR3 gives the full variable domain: DGGITQSPKYLFRKEGQNVTLSCEQNLNHDAMYWYRQDPGQGLRLIYYSQIVNDFQKGDIAEGYSVSREKKESFPLTVTSAQKNPTAFYLCASSTGLAGVLYNEQFFGPGTRLTVL.

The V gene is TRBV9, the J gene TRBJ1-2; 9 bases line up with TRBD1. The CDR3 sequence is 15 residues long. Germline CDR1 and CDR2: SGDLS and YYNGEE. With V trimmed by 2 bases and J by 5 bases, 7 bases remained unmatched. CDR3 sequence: CASSVRGQGEYGYTF. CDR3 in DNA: TGTGCCAGCAGCGTGAGGGGACAGGGAGAATATGGCTACACCTTC.

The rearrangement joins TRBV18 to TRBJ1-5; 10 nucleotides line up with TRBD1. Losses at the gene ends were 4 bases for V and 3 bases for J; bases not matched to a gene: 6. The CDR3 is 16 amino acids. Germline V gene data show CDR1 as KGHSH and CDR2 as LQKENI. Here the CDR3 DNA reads TGTGCCAGCTCACGTAAGGACAGGGGGATCAATCAGCCCCAGCATTTT. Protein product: CASSRKDRGINQPQHF.

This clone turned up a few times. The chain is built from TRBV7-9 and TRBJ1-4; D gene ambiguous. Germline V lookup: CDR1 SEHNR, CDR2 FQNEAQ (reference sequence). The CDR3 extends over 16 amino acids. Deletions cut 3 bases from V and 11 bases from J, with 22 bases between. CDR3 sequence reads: CASSFSSTRGNWKLFF. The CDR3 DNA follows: TGTGCCAGCAGCTTTAGTTCGACAAGAGGGAATTGGAAACTGTTTTTT.

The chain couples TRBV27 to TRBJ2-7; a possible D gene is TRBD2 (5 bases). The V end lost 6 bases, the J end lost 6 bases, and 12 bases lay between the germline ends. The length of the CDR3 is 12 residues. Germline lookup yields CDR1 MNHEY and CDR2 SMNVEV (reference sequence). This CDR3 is CASSPGEGEQYF. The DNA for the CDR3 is TGTGCCAGCAGCCCGGGTGAGGGCGAGCAGTACTTC.

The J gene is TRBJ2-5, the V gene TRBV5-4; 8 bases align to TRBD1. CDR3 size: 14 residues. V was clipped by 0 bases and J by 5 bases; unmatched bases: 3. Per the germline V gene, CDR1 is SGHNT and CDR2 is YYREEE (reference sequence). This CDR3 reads CASSLEDRAETQYF. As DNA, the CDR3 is TGTGCCAGCAGCTTGGAGGACAGGGCGGAGACCCAGTACTTC.